Below, 27 T cell receptor beta chains from the same sample are listed, as sequenced in a study of cytomegalovirus exposure and HLA in healthy donors. This table comes from immunoSEQ multiplex PCR, and its TCRdb copy is limited to in-frame clones, with some not included. The profile shows about 250,000 clones, roughly nine tenths of them singletons. The sample comprised PBMCs. Source of these receptors: a man in his late teens or twenties in good health and CMV-seropositive.

This sequence joins TRBV5-4 and TRBJ2-4, with a possible D match to TRBD1 (5 bases). CDR3 size: 14 residues. Germline CDR1 is SGHNT and CDR2 is YYREEE (reference sequence). The ends were cut back, 0 bases at V and 5 bases at J, with 9 bases in the middle. This CDR3 reads CASSLAGSENIQYF. CDR3 sequence (DNA): TGTGCCAGCAGCTTGGCAGGGTCCGAAAACATTCAGTACTTC.

This chain links TRBV9 with TRBJ2-1, with 11 bases fitting TRBD2. CDR1 is SGDLS, CDR2 YYNGEE, per germline. V lost 2 bases, J lost 9 bases, and 7 bases stayed unmatched. The CDR3 covers 15 residues. The CDR3 DNA follows: TGTGCCAGCAGCGTTGCCGGGACTAGCGGTGTTGAGCAGTTCTTC. The encoded protein is CASSVAGTSGVEQFF. Using reference TRBV9 and TRBJ2-1 for the parts outside the CDR3, the full variable domain is DSGVTQTPKHLITATGQRVTLRCSPRSGDLSVYWYQQSLDQGLQFLIQYYNGEERAKGNILERFSAQQFPDLHSELNLSSLELGDSALYFCASSVAGTSGVEQFFGPGTRLTVL.

V gene TRBV5-1 combines with J gene TRBJ1-2; D remains ambiguous. The length of the CDR3 is 11 residues. From germline, CDR1 is SGHRS and CDR2 YFSETQ. Trimming removed 4 bases from V and 3 bases from J, with 4 bases in between. The CDR3 reads CASSQDYGYTF. The CDR3 bases are TGCGCCAGCAGCCAGGACTATGGCTACACCTTC.

This chain uses TRBV4-2 with TRBJ1-5; D remains unclear. The V gene's germline CDR1 is LGHNA and CDR2 YNFKEQ. The CDR3 sequence is 13 residues long. V lost 3 bases and J 1 base, leaving 4 bases between the germline ends. The CDR3 loop is CASSQASNQPQHF. Here the CDR3 DNA reads TGTGCCAGCAGCCAGGCCAGCAATCAGCCCCAGCATTTT.

The chain joins TRBV19 to TRBJ2-7; D is unclear. The CDR3 sequence is 12 residues long. V was cut by 3 bases and J by 7 bases, with 10 bases left in between. The germline V gene encodes CDR1 LNHDA and CDR2 SQIVND (reference sequence). The CDR3 loop reads CASSIGLGEQYF. CDR3 nucleotide sequence: TGTGCCAGTAGTATCGGTCTGGGGGAGCAGTACTTC.

DNA of the CDR3: TGTGCCAGCAGCTTAAGGCTAGAGGAGACCCAGTACTTC. Its protein is CASSLRLEETQYF. This chain links TRBV7-6 with TRBJ2-5; D gene unclear. V lost 2 bases, J lost 5 bases, and 9 bases lay in between. The CDR3 is 13 residues long. The germline gives CDR1 SGHVS, CDR2 FNYEAQ.

The rearrangement joins TRBV27 to TRBJ1-2, with D perhaps TRBD1 (5 bases). The CDR3 contains 15 residues. Trimming shortened V by 3 bases and J by 0 bases, and 11 bases separated the two germline ends. Per the germline V gene, CDR1 is MNHEY and CDR2 is SMNVEV (reference sequence). The CDR3 protein is CASSLRGGANYGYTF. The CDR3 coding sequence is TGTGCCAGCAGTTTGAGGGGCGGAGCTAACTATGGCTACACCTTC.

At least ten counts were recorded for this clone. Other DNA sequences in this specimen translate into the identical CDR3. V is TRBV27 and J is TRBJ1-1, with D tentatively TRBD1 (5 bases). The CDR3 is 14 residues long. V shed 5 bases and J shed 1 base, with 11 bases lying between them. CDR1 and CDR2 (germline): MNHEY, SMNVEV (reference sequence). This CDR3 reads CASSVQGPNTEAFF. The CDR3 DNA reads TGTGCCAGCAGTGTTCAGGGCCCGAACACTGAAGCTTTCTTT.

This chain connects TRBV2 to TRBJ2-3; D ambiguous. Germline lookup yields CDR1 SNHLY and CDR2 FYNNEI. Trimming removed 4 bases from V and 7 bases from J, with 6 bases in between. The CDR3 length is 11 residues. In DNA form, the CDR3 reads TGTGCCAGCAGTGGAGCGTATACGCAGTATTTT. It yields the protein CASSGAYTQYF.

CDR3 in amino acids: CASSVEGGYGYTF. The CDR3 coding sequence is TGTGCCAGCAGCGTAGAGGGCGGATATGGCTACACCTTC. This sequence joins TRBV9 and TRBJ1-2; no clear D gene. CDR3 length: 13 residues. V was pared by 0 bases and J by 5 bases, with 8 bases between. CDR1 and CDR2 from the germline V gene are SGDLS and YYNGEE.

The J gene is TRBJ2-7, the V gene TRBV15, with 7 bases aligning to TRBD1. The junction had 1 base not matched to a gene; V was cut back by 6 bases and J by 2 bases. Germline CDR1 and CDR2: LNHNV and YYDKDF (reference sequence). The CDR3 consists of 12 residues. CDR3 amino acids: CATSTGAYEQYF. Written as DNA, the CDR3 is TGTGCCACCAGTACAGGGGCCTACGAGCAGTACTTC.

With respect to this clone: Mismatch with germline at one junction end may stem from a read error. V gene TRBV5-1 combines with J gene TRBJ2-3, with a possible D match to TRBD2 (5 bases). This CDR3 region has 19 residues. Germline V gene sequence: CDR1 SGHRS, CDR2 YFSETQ. CDR3: CASSSPGSMGRASTDAQYF. The CDR3 DNA follows: TGCGCCAGCAGCTCGCCCGGGTCGATGGGGAGAGCTAGCACAGATGCGCAGTATTTT.

This sequence joins TRBV5-1 and TRBJ2-2; 10 positions agree with TRBD2. Germline V CDR1 and CDR2: SGHRS, YFSETQ. The J segment lost 6 bases and the V segment lost 7 bases, leaving 15 bases of the junction unmatched. The CDR3 spans 17 residues. The CDR3, as DNA: TGCGCCAGCGGCCTTCGGCTAGCGGGAGATGGGCCCGGGGAGCTGTTTTTT. It translates to CASGLRLAGDGPGELFF.

The CDR3 DNA follows: TGTGCCAGCAGCGTAGATAGCGCCCTGAAATCCGAGCAGTTCTTC. This translates into CASSVDSALKSEQFF. The genes are TRBV9 and TRBJ2-1; D is possibly TRBD2 (5 bases). The CDR3 is 15 amino acids. CDR1 SGDLS and CDR2 YYNGEE come from the germline V gene. V was trimmed by 0 bases and J by 10 bases, leaving 17 bases between them.

This chain's CDR3 is CASSDRTGDQPQHF. CDR3 bases: TGTGCCAGCAGTGACCGGACAGGAGATCAGCCCCAGCATTTT. This chain joins TRBV2 and TRBJ1-5, with 7 positions matching TRBD1. With 3 bases clipped from V and 5 bases from J, the junction kept 4 bases outside the gene matches. The CDR3 is 14 residues long. Germline CDR1 is SNHLY and CDR2 is FYNNEI.

The chain combines TRBV7-8 with TRBJ2-7; D may match TRBD1 or TRBD2 (5 bases each). V lost 1 base and J lost 3, with 13 bases in between. The CDR3 is 15 residues long. Germline CDR1 is SGHVS and CDR2 is FQNEAQ. Written as DNA, the CDR3 is TGTGCCAGCAGCTTAGTAGCAGGGACGCTCTACGAGCAGTACTTC. Translating it yields CASSLVAGTLYEQYF.

V and J are TRBV28 and TRBJ1-1; D unclear. The ends were cut back, 0 bases at V and 6 bases at J, with 11 bases in the middle. The CDR3 contains 14 residues. Germline CDR1 MDHEN, CDR2 SYDVKM. This CDR3 is CASSLWPKEAEAFF. The CDR3 nucleotides read TGTGCCAGCAGTTTATGGCCCAAGGAGGCTGAAGCTTTCTTT.

J is TRBJ2-7 and V is TRBV5-4, with TRBD2 matching 7 bases. The CDR3 has 15 amino acids. Per the germline V gene, CDR1 is SGHNT and CDR2 is YYREEE (reference sequence). Trimming at V came to 0 bases and at J to 6 bases, leaving 9 bases not matched to a gene. CDR3: CASSLGSGPYSEQYF. CDR3 nucleotide sequence: TGTGCCAGCAGCTTGGGTAGCGGGCCCTACTCCGAGCAGTACTTC.

The chain uses TRBV6-5 and TRBJ1-5; D is undetermined. CDR3 length equals 14 residues. Per the germline V gene, CDR1 is MNHEY and CDR2 is SVGAGI. Trimming shortened V by 6 bases and J by 0 bases, and 9 bases separated the two germline ends. The CDR3 sequence is CASRRTNSNQPQHF. Written as DNA, the CDR3 is TGTGCCAGCAGACGCACAAATAGCAATCAGCCCCAGCATTTT.

J is TRBJ2-3 and V is TRBV30, with 9 nucleotides matching TRBD2. This CDR3 has 14 residues. After removal of 0 bases from V and 7 bases from J, the junction contained 5 bases not matched to a gene. Germline CDR1 reads GTSNPN; CDR2 reads SVGIG (reference sequence). In DNA form, the CDR3 reads TGTGCCTGGAGTGTATGGCTAGCGGGGAATACGCAGTATTTT. Translated: CAWSVWLAGNTQYF. Using reference TRBV30 and TRBJ2-3 for the parts outside the CDR3, the full variable domain is SQTIHQWPATLVQPVGSPLSLECTVEGTSNPNLYWYRQAAGRGLQLLFYSVGIGQISSEVPQNLSASRPQDRQFILSSKKLLLSDSGFYLCAWSVWLAGNTQYFGPGTRLTVL.

This clone was seen once. This sequence joins TRBV21-1 and TRBJ2-1; the table's D call TRBD1 went unverified against the DNA. TRBV21-1 is labeled a pseudogene. The CDR3 is 17 amino acids. DNA for the CDR3: TGTGCCAGCAGCAAAGCAGGGGACAGGGATCGTAATAATGAGCAGTTCTTC. Its protein is CASSKAGDRDRNNEQFF.

The V and J genes are TRBV6-5 and TRBJ1-4; D not certain. Germline lookup yields CDR1 MNHEY and CDR2 SVGAGI. Trimming removed 4 bases at V and 0 bases at J, with 12 bases between. CDR3 length: 16 residues. DNA for the CDR3: TGTGCCAGCAGTTCCGGGGAGCATGCAACTAATGAAAAACTGTTTTTT. Translation gives CASSSGEHATNEKLFF.

The chain joins TRBV5-1 to TRBJ1-1; maybe TRBD1 (6 bases). Germline-derived CDR1 and CDR2 are SGHRS and YFSETQ. The CDR3 length is 14 residues. The germline V and J ends were trimmed by 0 bases and 4 bases, with 10 bases remaining between them. The CDR3 sequence: CASSLEIGGTEAFF. CDR3 DNA sequence: TGCGCCAGCAGCTTGGAAATAGGGGGCACTGAAGCTTTCTTT. Supplemented by reference TRBV5-1 and TRBJ1-1, the full variable domain reads KAGVTQTPRYLIKTRGQQVTLSCSPISGHRSVSWYQQTPGQGLQFLFEYFSETQRNKGNFPGRFSGRQFSNSRSEMNVSTLELGDSALYLCASSLEIGGTEAFFGQGTRLTVV.

The rearrangement uses TRBV5-6 and TRBJ2-7, with D perhaps matching TRBD1 (6 bases). This CDR3 contains 15 residues. Germline V gene lookup returns CDR1 SGHDT and CDR2 YYEEEE. Trimming shortened V by 2 bases and J by 5 bases, and 17 bases separated the two germline ends. CDR3 loop: CASSFGQGRNDEQYF. The CDR3 DNA is TGTGCCAGCAGCTTCGGTCAGGGGCGGAACGACGAGCAGTACTTC.

The sample holds one count of this clone. This CDR3 reads CASSRQVNTEAFF. The CDR3 coding sequence is TGTGCCAGTAGTAGGCAGGTGAACACTGAAGCTTTCTTT. The chain combines TRBV19 with TRBJ1-1; D is ambiguous. Trimming shortened V by 4 bases and J by 0 bases, and 6 bases separated the two germline ends. Germline CDR1 reads LNHDA; CDR2 reads SQIVND (reference sequence). This CDR3 has 13 amino acids.

CDR3 coding DNA: TGTGCCAGTAGATATACAGGGGGCGATGATTACGAGCAGTACTTC. This sequence encodes CASRYTGGDDYEQYF. V usage is TRBV19 and J usage is TRBJ2-7; 9 nucleotides agree with TRBD1. The CDR3 is 15 amino acids. Germline assignment: CDR1 LNHDA and CDR2 SQIVND (reference sequence). Trimming at V came to 6 bases and at J to 4 bases, leaving 10 bases not matched to a gene.

The V call is TRBV10-3, the J call TRBJ2-7; 9 bases are shared with TRBD1. Looked up from germline, CDR1 is ENHRY and CDR2 is SYGVKD. This CDR3 is built from 14 residues. V shed 2 bases and J 6 bases; nucleotides not matched to a gene: 5. CDR3 residues: CAISENRGLGEQYF. The CDR3 nucleotides are TGTGCCATCAGTGAGAACAGGGGGCTAGGCGAGCAGTACTTC.